The 5 T cell receptor beta chains below were found in one sample sequenced in a study of blood T cell repertoires in COVID-19. The assay was immunoSEQ multiplex PCR, and TCRdb's table has in-frame clones only and misses some. Counted here are 350,000 to 450,000 clones, 70% to 90% occurring once; the ten biggest clones make up roughly 1.4%. What was sequenced was PBMCs or T cells enriched from blood (not recorded which). These receptor sequences come from a young woman who had been exposed to COVID-19.

This clone was recorded only once. The chain uses TRBV18 and TRBJ2-7; the D gene is possibly TRBD2 (5 bases). The ends were cut back, 5 bases at V and 3 bases at J, with 11 bases in the middle. The CDR3 runs 13 residues. Germline lookup yields CDR1 KGHSH and CDR2 LQKENI. Here the CDR3 reads CASSEDGNYEQYF. The CDR3 DNA reads as TGTGCCAGCTCAGAGGACGGGAACTACGAGCAGTACTTC.

The CDR3 DNA reads as TGTGCCAGCAGTCCCTCGGCAGGGCTGAACACTGAAGCTTTCTTT. It encodes CASSPSAGLNTEAFF. This chain uses TRBV6-4 with TRBJ1-1, with TRBD1 as a possible D gene (5 bases). The ends were cut back, 5 bases at V and 0 bases at J, with 13 bases in the middle. The CDR3 has 15 residues. The germline CDR1 and CDR2 sequences are MRHNA and SNTAGT.

The V call is TRBV7-2, the J call TRBJ2-7, with 7 bases matching TRBD2. Germline lookup yields CDR1 SGHTA and CDR2 FQGNSA. V shed 3 bases and J 1 base; nucleotides not matched to a gene: 12. This CDR3 spans 17 amino acids. The CDR3, as DNA: TGTGCCAGCAGCTTCGAGTATGCGGGAGCAGGGTCCTACGAGCAGTACTTC. Translating gives CASSFEYAGAGSYEQYF. Together with reference TRBV7-2 and TRBJ2-7, the CDR3 gives the full variable domain: GAGVSQSPSNKVTEKGKDVELRCDPISGHTALYWYRQSLGQGLEFLIYFQGNSAPDKSGLPSDRFSAERTGGSVSTLTIQRTQQEDSAVYLCASSFEYAGAGSYEQYFGPGTRLTVT.

The chain uses TRBV15 and TRBJ1-6; D might be TRBD1 (6 bases). V shed 3 bases and J shed 8 bases, with 11 bases lying between them. Germline values: CDR1 LNHNV, CDR2 YYDKDF (reference sequence). The CDR3 spans 14 residues. Here the CDR3 reads CATSRDSTHSPLHF. CDR3 DNA sequence: TGTGCCACCAGCAGGGACAGTACCCATTCACCCCTCCACTTT. Together with reference TRBV15 and TRBJ1-6, the CDR3 gives the full variable domain: DAMVIQNPRYQVTQFGKPVTLSCSQTLNHNVMYWYQQKSSQAPKLLFHYYDKDFNNEADTPDNFQSRRPNTSFCFLDIRSPGLGDTAMYLCATSRDSTHSPLHFGNGTRLTVT.

This clone was seen only once. V usage is TRBV28 and J usage is TRBJ2-2, with TRBD1 identical over 10 bases. Trimming cost V 8 bases and J 7 bases; bases outside gene matches: 10. From germline, CDR1 is MDHEN and CDR2 SYDVKM. The CDR3 length is 15 residues. The CDR3 protein is CASGTGATSSGELFF. The CDR3 coding sequence is TGTGCCAGCGGGACAGGGGCTACATCCAGCGGGGAGCTGTTTTTT.